This T cell receptor beta chain was captured in a study of shared clonotypes between healthy human individuals. Study-wide background: A couple of women and a few men aged 18 to 49 made up the donors.

Notes on the study in general: In contrast to clonotypes shared by all four donors, non-shared clonotypes had lower generation probabilities. Though the depth was large, rarefaction showed that sorted-subset sequencing was incomplete. Naive subsets tended to show greater estimated richness than memory subsets.

Remarks on this clone: Antigen: not known.

This CDR3 comprises 14 residues. The germline CDR1 and CDR2 sequences are LNHDA and SQIVND (reference sequence). TCRdb's table, derived via immunoSEQ multiplex PCR, lists solely in-frame clones and lacks some. The sample shows roughly 100,000 clones, approximately 70% of them seen only once. Source material: memory CD8+ T cells sorted from blood. Sample subset: CD45RO+ cells pooled with CCR7-negative TemRA cells. The genes are TRBV19 and TRBJ2-5; D is unresolved. The J call may be incorrect, as the DNA end agrees better with TRBJ2-7. The clonotype was recovered from a woman in her twenties or thirties in good health. CDR3 amino acids: CASSKQLTSYEQYF. CDR3 coding DNA: TGTGCCAGTAGTAAACAGCTAACCTCCTACGAGCAGTACTTC.